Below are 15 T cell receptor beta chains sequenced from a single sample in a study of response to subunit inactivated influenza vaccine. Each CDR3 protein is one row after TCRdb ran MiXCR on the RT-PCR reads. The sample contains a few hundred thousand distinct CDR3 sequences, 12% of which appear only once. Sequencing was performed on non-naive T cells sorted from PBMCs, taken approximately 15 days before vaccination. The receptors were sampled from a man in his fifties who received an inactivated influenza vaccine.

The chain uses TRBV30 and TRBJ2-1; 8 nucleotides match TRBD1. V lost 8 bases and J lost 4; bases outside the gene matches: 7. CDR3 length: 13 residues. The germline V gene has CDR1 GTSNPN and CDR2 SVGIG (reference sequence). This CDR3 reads CAHSGTGYNEQFF. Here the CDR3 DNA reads TGTGCCCATTCCGGGACAGGTTACAATGAGCAGTTCTTC.

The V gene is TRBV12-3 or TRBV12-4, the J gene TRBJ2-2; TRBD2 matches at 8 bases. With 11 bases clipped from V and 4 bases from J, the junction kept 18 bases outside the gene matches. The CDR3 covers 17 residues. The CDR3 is CAFSLVRLALSTGELFF. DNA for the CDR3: TGTGCCTTCAGTTTAGTCCGACTAGCGCTAAGCACCGGGGAGCTGTTTTTT.

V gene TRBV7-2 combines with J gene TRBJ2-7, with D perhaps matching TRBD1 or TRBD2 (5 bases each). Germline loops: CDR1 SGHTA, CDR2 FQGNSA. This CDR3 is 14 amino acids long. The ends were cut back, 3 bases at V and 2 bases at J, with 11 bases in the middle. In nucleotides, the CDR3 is TGTGCCAGCAGCTTTACCGGGACGACCTACGAGCAGTACTTC. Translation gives CASSFTGTTYEQYF.

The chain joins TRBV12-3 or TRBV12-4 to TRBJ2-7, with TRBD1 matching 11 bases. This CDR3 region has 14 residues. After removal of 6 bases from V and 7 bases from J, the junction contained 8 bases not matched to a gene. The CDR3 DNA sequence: TGTGCCAGCAGCCTAGGACAGGGGGCTAGGGAGCAGTACTTC. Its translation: CASSLGQGAREQYF.

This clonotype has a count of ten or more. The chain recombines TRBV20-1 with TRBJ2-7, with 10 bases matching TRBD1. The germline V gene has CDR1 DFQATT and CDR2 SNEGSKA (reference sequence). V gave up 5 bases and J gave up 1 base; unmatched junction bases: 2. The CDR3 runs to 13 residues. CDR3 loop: CSAGQGVSYEQYF. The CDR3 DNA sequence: TGCAGTGCTGGACAGGGGGTTTCCTACGAGCAGTACTTC.

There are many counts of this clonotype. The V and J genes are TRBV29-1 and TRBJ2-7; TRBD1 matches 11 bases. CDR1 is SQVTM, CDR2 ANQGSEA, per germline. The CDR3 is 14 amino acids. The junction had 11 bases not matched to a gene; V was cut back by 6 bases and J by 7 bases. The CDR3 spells CSVAGQGAAGEQYF. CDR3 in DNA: TGCAGCGTGGCAGGACAGGGGGCCGCGGGGGAGCAGTACTTC.

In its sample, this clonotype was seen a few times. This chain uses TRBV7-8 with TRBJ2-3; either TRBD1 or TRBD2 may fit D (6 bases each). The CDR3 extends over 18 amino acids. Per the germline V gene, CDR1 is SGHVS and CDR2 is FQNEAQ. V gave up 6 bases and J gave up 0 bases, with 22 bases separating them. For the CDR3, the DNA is TGTGCCAGCAGTCCTACCCGGGGCCGGGGGCTTAGCACAGATACGCAGTATTTT. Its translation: CASSPTRGRGLSTDTQYF.

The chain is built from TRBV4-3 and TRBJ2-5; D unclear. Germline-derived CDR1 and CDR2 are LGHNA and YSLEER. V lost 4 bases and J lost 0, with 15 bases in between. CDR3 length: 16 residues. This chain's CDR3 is CASSPSRAHYQETQYF. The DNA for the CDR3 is TGCGCCAGCAGCCCCTCCCGCGCCCACTACCAAGAGACCCAGTACTTC.

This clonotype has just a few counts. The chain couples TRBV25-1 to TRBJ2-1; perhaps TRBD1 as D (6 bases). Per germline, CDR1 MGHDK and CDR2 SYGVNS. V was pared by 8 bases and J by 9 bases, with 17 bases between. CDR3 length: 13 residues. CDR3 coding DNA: TGTGCCAGCCGACAGGAGCAAAGGGTTGAGCAGTTCTTC. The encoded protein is CASRQEQRVEQFF.

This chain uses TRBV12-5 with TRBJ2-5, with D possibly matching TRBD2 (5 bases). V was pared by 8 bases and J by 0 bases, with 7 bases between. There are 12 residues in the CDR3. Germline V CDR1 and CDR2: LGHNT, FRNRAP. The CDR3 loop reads CASRGNQETQYF. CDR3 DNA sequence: TGTGCTAGTCGGGGTAACCAAGAGACCCAGTACTTC. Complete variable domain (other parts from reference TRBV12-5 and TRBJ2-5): DARVTQTPRHKVTEMGQEVTMRCQPILGHNTVFWYRQTMMQGLELLAYFRNRAPLDDSGMPKDRFSAEMPDATLATLKIQPSEPRDSAVYFCASRGNQETQYFGPGTRLLVL.

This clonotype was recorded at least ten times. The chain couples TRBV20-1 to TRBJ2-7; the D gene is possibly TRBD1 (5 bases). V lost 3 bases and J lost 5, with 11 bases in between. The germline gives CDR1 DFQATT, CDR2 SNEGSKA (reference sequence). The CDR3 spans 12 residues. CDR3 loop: CSARVGPNEQYF. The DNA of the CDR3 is TGCAGTGCTAGGGTGGGGCCCAACGAGCAGTACTTC.

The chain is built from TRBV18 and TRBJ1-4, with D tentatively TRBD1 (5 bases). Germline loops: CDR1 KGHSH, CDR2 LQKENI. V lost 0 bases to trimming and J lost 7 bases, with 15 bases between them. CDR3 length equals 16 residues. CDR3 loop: CASSPPPGLRGEKLFF. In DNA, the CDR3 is TGTGCCAGCTCACCACCGCCGGGGCTAAGAGGTGAAAAACTGTTTTTT.

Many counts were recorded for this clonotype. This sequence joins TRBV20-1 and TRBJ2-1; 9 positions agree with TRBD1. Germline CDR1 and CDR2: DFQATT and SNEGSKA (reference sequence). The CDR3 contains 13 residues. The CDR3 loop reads CSVRTGARIEQFF. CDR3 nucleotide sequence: TGCAGCGTCCGGACAGGGGCTCGGATTGAGCAGTTCTTC.

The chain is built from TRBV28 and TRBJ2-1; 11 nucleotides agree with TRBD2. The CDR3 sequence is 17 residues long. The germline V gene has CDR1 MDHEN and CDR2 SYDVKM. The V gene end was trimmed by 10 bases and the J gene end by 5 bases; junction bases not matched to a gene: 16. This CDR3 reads CATHTDDRLAGNNEQFF. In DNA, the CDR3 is TGTGCCACCCATACGGACGATAGACTAGCGGGGAACAATGAGCAGTTCTTC.

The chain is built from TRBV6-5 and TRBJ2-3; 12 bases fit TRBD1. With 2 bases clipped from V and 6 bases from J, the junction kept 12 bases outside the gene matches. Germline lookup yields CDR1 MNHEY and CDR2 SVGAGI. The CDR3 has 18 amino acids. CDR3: CASSYTEPRDRGPDTQYF. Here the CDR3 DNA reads TGTGCCAGCAGTTACACTGAACCCCGGGACAGGGGGCCTGATACGCAGTATTTT.